The next 28 T cell receptor beta chains were all read from a single sample in a study of cytomegalovirus exposure and HLA in healthy donors. PCR primers comprised 60 Vbeta and 13 Jbeta primers. Generated by immunoSEQ multiplex PCR, the TCRdb table keeps only in-frame clones and is missing some. The sample includes 80,000 to 95,000 clones, around 75% seen only once; the top ten take approximately 15%. Sequenced sample: PBMCs. These TCRs come from a woman in her thirties or forties in good health and CMV-seropositive.

This chain connects TRBV19 to TRBJ1-3; no definite D call. The germline CDR1 and CDR2 sequences are LNHDA and SQIVND (reference sequence). CDR3 length: 14 residues. V lost 3 bases and J lost 4, with 10 bases in between. As DNA, the CDR3 is TGTGCCAGTAGTATCCCGGGAATAGGAAACACCATATATTTT. Translating it yields CASSIPGIGNTIYF.

This clone was counted once. The CDR3, as DNA: TGTGCCAGCAGTGCCCCTCGGACAACAGAGCAGTACTTC. It encodes CASSAPRTTEQYF. The J gene is TRBJ2-7, the V gene TRBV25-1; weak D call: TRBD1 (5 bases). Looked up from germline, CDR1 is MGHDK and CDR2 is SYGVNS. V was trimmed by 4 bases and J by 7 bases, leaving 14 bases between them. The CDR3 consists of 13 residues.

This chain connects TRBV7-2 to TRBJ2-1; perhaps TRBD2 as D (6 bases). V lost 3 bases and J 1 base, leaving 19 bases between the germline ends. The CDR3 covers 18 residues. In germline, CDR1 is SGHTA, CDR2 FQGNSA. The CDR3 region is CASSLLTSKGGSYNEQFF. CDR3 DNA: TGTGCCAGCAGCTTGCTAACTAGCAAGGGTGGGTCCTACAATGAGCAGTTCTTC.

The V gene is TRBV19, the J gene TRBJ2-1; TRBD1 might be the D (6 bases). Trimming pared 3 bases from V and 3 bases from J, leaving 12 bases between. This CDR3 spans 15 amino acids. Germline CDR1 is LNHDA and CDR2 is SQIVND (reference sequence). CDR3 coding DNA: TGTGCCAGTAGTATTCTTCGGGACATCTACAATGAGCAGTTCTTC. Translated: CASSILRDIYNEQFF. Full variable domain (remainder filled in from reference TRBV19 and TRBJ2-1): DGGITQSPKYLFRKEGQNVTLSCEQNLNHDAMYWYRQDPGQGLRLIYYSQIVNDFQKGDIAEGYSVSREKKESFPLTVTSAQKNPTAFYLCASSILRDIYNEQFFGPGTRLTVL.

The rearrangement uses TRBV10-2 and TRBJ1-1; TRBD1 aligns across 7 bases. Looked up from germline, CDR1 is WSHSY and CDR2 is SAAADI. The CDR3 totals 17 residues. V lost 0 bases, J lost 1 base, and 8 bases stayed unmatched. The CDR3 region is CASSESGRGRKNTEAFF. The CDR3 DNA reads TGCGCCAGCAGTGAGTCGGGAAGGGGGCGCAAGAACACTGAAGCTTTCTTT.

The genes are TRBV7-9 and TRBJ1-1; possible D gene TRBD1, 5 bases. Germline V CDR1 and CDR2: SEHNR, FQNEAQ (reference sequence). The CDR3 consists of 15 residues. V lost 1 base and J 7 bases, leaving 16 bases between the germline ends. CDR3 sequence: CASSLEVAGTGEAFF. CDR3 coding DNA: TGTGCCAGCAGCTTAGAGGTGGCGGGGACTGGTGAAGCTTTCTTT.

This chain connects TRBV6-1 to TRBJ1-2, with 9 bases lining up with TRBD1. The V segment lost 1 base and the J segment 4 bases; nucleotides outside the gene matches: 4. Germline V lookup: CDR1 MNHNS, CDR2 SASEGT. The CDR3 runs 15 residues. For the CDR3, the DNA is TGTGCCAGCAGTGAAGGAGACAGGGGGGGCTATGGCTACACCTTC. Protein sequence: CASSEGDRGGYGYTF.

The chain links TRBV19 to TRBJ2-5, with 12 bases aligning to TRBD2. The DNA end favors TRBJ2-7, so the J call may be wrong. The V gene's germline CDR1 is LNHDA and CDR2 SQIVND (reference sequence). This CDR3 is 18 amino acids long. In DNA, the CDR3 is TGTGCCAGTACCCCGGGGGGGGTGACTAGCGGGAGCGCCTACGAGCAGTACTTC. Its translation is CASTPGGVTSGSAYEQYF.

This rearrangement joins TRBV5-4 to TRBJ2-1, with no clear D. The CDR3 contains 18 residues. Germline V gives CDR1 SGHNT, CDR2 YYREEE (reference sequence). Trimming shortened V by 0 bases and J by 0 bases, and 16 bases separated the two germline ends. The CDR3 region is CASSLDYSLISSYNEQFF. Here the CDR3 DNA reads TGTGCCAGCAGCTTGGATTACAGTTTAATAAGCTCCTACAATGAGCAGTTCTTC. The variable domain in full, with the rest retrieved from reference TRBV5-4 and TRBJ2-1, is ETGVTQSPTHLIKTRGQQVTLRCSSQSGHNTVSWYQQALGQGPQFIFQYYREEENGRGNFPPRFSGLQFPNYSSELNVNALELDDSALYLCASSLDYSLISSYNEQFFGPGTRLTVL.

This clone was seen a few times. The chain uses TRBV29-1 and TRBJ2-1; 7 bases agree with TRBD2. Trimming at V came to 7 bases and at J to 4 bases, leaving 10 bases not matched to a gene. This CDR3 has 14 residues. Germline-derived CDR1 and CDR2 are SQVTM and ANQGSEA. The CDR3 DNA reads TGCAGCGCCTCGGCGGGGAGGGGATACAATGAGCAGTTCTTC. This codes for CSASAGRGYNEQFF.

The chain joins TRBV6-1 to TRBJ1-2; D unresolved. Trimming took off 4 bases at V and 3 bases at J, with 12 bases between the two ends. The CDR3 loop spans 14 amino acids. Per germline, CDR1 MNHNS and CDR2 SASEGT. The CDR3 region is CASSVKVEDYGYTF. The CDR3 coding sequence is TGTGCCAGCAGTGTGAAGGTTGAGGACTATGGCTACACCTTC.

The genes are TRBV19 and TRBJ2-3; TRBD2 is a possible D gene (5 bases). Per the germline V gene, CDR1 is LNHDA and CDR2 is SQIVND (reference sequence). The CDR3 length is 16 residues. Trimming left V 3 bases short and J 0 bases short, with 13 bases between. The CDR3 protein is CASSIPLAASTDTQYF. CDR3 coding DNA: TGTGCCAGTAGTATCCCTCTAGCCGCTAGCACAGATACGCAGTATTTT.

V is TRBV5-1 and J is TRBJ2-1; possibly TRBD2 for D (5 bases). The CDR3 loop spans 14 amino acids. V was trimmed by 5 bases and J by 7 bases, leaving 16 bases between them. CDR1 is SGHRS, CDR2 YFSETQ, per germline. In nucleotides, the CDR3 is TGCGCCAGCAGTTTACGAGAGGGTCGAAATGAGCAGTTCTTC. Translating gives CASSLREGRNEQFF.

This clone occurred a few times. Other nucleotide sequences in the sample specify the same CDR3. The chain carries TRBV18 and TRBJ1-5; 7 bases are a match to TRBD1. Germline-derived CDR1 and CDR2 are KGHSH and LQKENI. The length of the CDR3 is 13 residues. After removal of 2 bases from V and 7 bases from J, the junction contained 2 bases not matched to a gene. In nucleotides, the CDR3 is TGTGCCAGCTCACCAGACAGGGACCAGCCCCAGCATTTT. It encodes CASSPDRDQPQHF.

The genes are TRBV6-5 and TRBJ1-1; maybe TRBD1 (6 bases). The CDR3 length is 14 residues. Per germline, CDR1 MNHEY and CDR2 SVGAGI. V lost 2 bases and J lost 5, with 12 bases in between. In DNA, the CDR3 is TGTGCCAGCAGTTACGGACAGCGGACAACTGAAGCTTTCTTT. Its protein is CASSYGQRTTEAFF.

The chain is built from TRBV29-1 and TRBJ1-4; 8 bases are shared with TRBD1. The V gene end was trimmed by 4 bases and the J gene end by 8 bases; junction bases not matched to a gene: 6. The CDR3 is 13 amino acids. CDR1 is SQVTM and CDR2 is ANQGSEA in the germline V gene. Here the CDR3 reads CSVGQGKGEKLFF. The DNA of the CDR3 is TGCAGCGTTGGACAGGGGAAAGGCGAAAAACTGTTTTTT.

The chain carries TRBV11-2 and TRBJ2-1, with 11 bases lining up with TRBD2. The germline CDR1 and CDR2 sequences are SGHAT and FQNNGV. The CDR3 loop spans 16 amino acids. V shed 1 base and J 7 bases; nucleotides not matched to a gene: 6. CDR3 sequence reads: CASSLGTSGFLNEQFF. In DNA form, the CDR3 reads TGTGCCAGCAGCTTAGGGACTAGCGGGTTTCTGAATGAGCAGTTCTTC.

J is TRBJ1-2 and V is TRBV6-5; 8 bases are a match to TRBD1. The germline V gene encodes CDR1 MNHEY and CDR2 SVGAGI. Germline trimming cut 6 bases from V and 8 bases from J; bases unmatched to any gene: 11. The CDR3 totals 14 residues. This CDR3 reads CASRLDRGRQGYTF. In DNA, the CDR3 is TGTGCCAGCAGACTTGACAGGGGCCGCCAGGGCTACACCTTC.

This clone was seen a few times. V and J are TRBV5-1 and TRBJ1-1; D is ambiguous. This CDR3 is built from 14 residues. Per the germline V gene, CDR1 is SGHRS and CDR2 is YFSETQ. Between the trimmed V and J ends, which lost 1 base and 5 bases, there was a span of 12 bases. CDR3 sequence (DNA): TGCGCCAGCAGCTTGACCGCCTTGGAGACTGAAGCTTTCTTT. Protein sequence: CASSLTALETEAFF.

The V call is TRBV27, the J call TRBJ1-1, with D unclear. V lost 3 bases to trimming and J lost 3 bases, with 14 bases between them. CDR3 length equals 15 residues. CDR1 MNHEY and CDR2 SMNVEV come from the germline V gene (reference sequence). The CDR3 bases are TGTGCCAGCAGTTTTACCGAGGGTTTATACACTGAAGCTTTCTTT. Its protein product is CASSFTEGLYTEAFF.

The chain joins TRBV7-2 to TRBJ2-7; 9 positions match TRBD2. Per germline, CDR1 SGHTA and CDR2 FQGNSA. Trimming removed 0 bases from V and 2 bases from J; junction bases left unmatched: 8. CDR3 length: 17 amino acids. The CDR3, as DNA: TGTGCCAGCAGCTTAGCTAGCGGGAGCCCCGCCACCTACGAGCAGTACTTC. It is translated as CASSLASGSPATYEQYF.

This sequence joins TRBV20-1 and TRBJ1-4, with D possibly being TRBD1 (5 bases). CDR1 and CDR2 from the germline V gene are DFQATT and SNEGSKA (reference sequence). The CDR3 is made up of 11 amino acids. The germline V and J ends were trimmed by 6 bases and 10 bases, with 12 bases remaining between them. DNA for the CDR3: TGCAGTGCCGAGAGGGGACTAAAACTGTTTTTT. It codes for CSAERGLKLFF.

This chain uses TRBV6-5 with TRBJ2-5; 10 nucleotides line up with TRBD1. V was clipped by 8 bases and J by 4 bases; unmatched bases: 7. The germline gives CDR1 MNHEY, CDR2 SVGAGI. The CDR3 length is 14 residues. CDR3 sequence: CASRMGQGTETQYF. The CDR3, as DNA: TGTGCCAGCCGAATGGGACAGGGGACAGAGACCCAGTACTTC.

The rearrangement uses TRBV4-3 and TRBJ1-4; D is undetermined. Germline V gene data show CDR1 as LGHNA and CDR2 as YSLEER. V was cut by 4 bases and J by 4 bases, with 13 bases left in between. This CDR3 contains 15 residues. Here the CDR3 DNA reads TGCGCCAGCAGCCCCCGCGGGCGGAATAATGAAAAACTGTTTTTT. Its translation is CASSPRGRNNEKLFF.

This chain uses TRBV28 with TRBJ1-1; no definite D call. The CDR3 is 13 residues long. The V and J ends lost 4 bases and 0 bases respectively, with 6 bases between them. CDR1 and CDR2 from the germline V gene are MDHEN and SYDVKM. The CDR3 coding sequence is TGTGCCAGCAGTTCCCCGGTGAACACTGAAGCTTTCTTT. It encodes CASSSPVNTEAFF.

The chain is built from TRBV5-4 and TRBJ2-7; no firm D call. This CDR3 contains 13 residues. Germline V CDR1 and CDR2: SGHNT, YYREEE (reference sequence). V lost 4 bases, J lost 3 bases, and 11 bases lay in between. The CDR3 DNA reads as TGTGCCAGCAGCCTCCAGGAAGGCTACGAGCAGTACTTC. It specifies CASSLQEGYEQYF. The whole variable domain, remainder taken from reference TRBV5-4 and TRBJ2-7, is ETGVTQSPTHLIKTRGQQVTLRCSSQSGHNTVSWYQQALGQGPQFIFQYYREEENGRGNFPPRFSGLQFPNYSSELNVNALELDDSALYLCASSLQEGYEQYFGPGTRLTVT.

The chain joins TRBV6-5 to TRBJ1-2, with TRBD1 as a possible D gene (6 bases). The V end lost 6 bases, the J end lost 4 bases, and 12 bases lay between the germline ends. This CDR3 has 13 amino acids. Looked up from germline, CDR1 is MNHEY and CDR2 is SVGAGI. CDR3 protein: CASSPTRGYGYTF. CDR3 in DNA: TGTGCCAGCAGCCCGACCAGGGGCTATGGCTACACCTTC.

CDR3 sequence (DNA): TGTGCCAGCAGTTACTCGACAGGGGGTTCACCCCTCCACTTT. Protein: CASSYSTGGSPLHF. The chain combines TRBV6-5 with TRBJ1-6; 9 nucleotides align to TRBD1. The CDR3 spans 14 residues. CDR1 MNHEY and CDR2 SVGAGI come from the germline V gene. J gave up 9 bases and V 0 bases, and 0 bases lay outside the gene matches.